This T cell receptor beta chain was sequenced during a study of blood T cell repertoires in COVID-19. Study details: Spain, Italy and the United States supplied samples that represented acute and convalescent COVID-19.

This clone was counted once. Distinct nucleotide sequences in the sample also encode this CDR3. Authors' methods: Scientists estimated how many nucleated cells there were by amplifying reference gene primers. The table came from immunoSEQ multiplex PCR; TCRdb's copy has only in-frame clones and leaves some out. V, J and clone size are taken as reported in that table, and D and trimming were inferred from the DNA itself. Found here are fewer than 450,000 clones, 88% of them singletons; the top ten hold over 10%. V was shortened by 5 bases and J by 2 bases, with 10 bases between the two germline ends. Per germline, CDR1 LNHDA and CDR2 SQIVND (reference sequence). The CDR3 extends over 13 amino acids.

This clonotype was obtained from a woman aged 45 to 65 with COVID-19, enrolled during active disease. The chain couples TRBV19 to TRBJ2-7; possibly TRBD1 for D (6 bases). Material for sequencing was peripheral blood. The CDR3 loop is CASSPGQTYEQYF. The CDR3, as DNA: TGTGCCAGTAGTCCGGGACAAACCTACGAGCAGTACTTC.